A selection of T cell receptor beta chains follows, all from one sample in a study of blood T cell repertoires in COVID-19. Clones were sequenced by immunoSEQ multiplex PCR, and TCRdb holds only the in-frame ones, with some missing. The sample yields under 45,000 clones, about nine tenths seen once. Sequencing was performed on peripheral blood. These receptors were obtained from a man at least 80 years old with active COVID-19. Each CDR3 is given with its conserved first and last residue. D genes are given only for firm matches. The size field is filled for only some rows; it gives once, few, many or a size class.

TRBV5-6	.	.	TRBJ1-1	CASSFRLTGTPETEAFF	TGTGCCAGCAGCTTCCGTCTGACAGGCACCCCAGAGACTGAAGCTTTCTTT
TRBV28	.	.	TRBJ1-1	CASSSPGDRNKAFF	TGTGCCAGCAGTTCCCCGGGGGACCGAAATAAAGCTTTCTTT
TRBV19	.	TRBD2	TRBJ2-7	CASSPGGGGTHEQYF	TGTGCCAGTAGCCCAGGCGGGGGTGGAACCCACGAGCAGTACTTC
TRBV29-1	.	.	TRBJ2-2	CSADRRSTGELFF	TGCAGCGCCGACAGAAGATCCACCGGGGAGCTGTTTTTT
TRBV7-2	once	.	TRBJ1-5	CASSRGRENQPQHF	TGTGCCAGCAGCAGAGGACGGGAAAATCAGCCCCAGCATTTT
TRBV19	.	TRBD1	TRBJ2-7	CASAPPGQGTYEQYF	TGTGCCAGTGCTCCACCGGGACAGGGAACCTACGAGCAGTACTTC
TRBV24-1	.	TRBD1	TRBJ2-1	CATSDPRTGPNEQFF	TGTGCCACCAGTGATCCCCGGACAGGACCCAATGAGCAGTTCTTC
TRBV9	medium-sized	TRBD1	TRBJ1-2	CASSLRQGDGYTF	TGTGCCAGCAGCCTTAGACAGGGGGATGGCTACACCTTC
TRBV3-1/TRBV3-2	.	.	TRBJ1-1	CASSQNPGVNTEAFF	TGTGCCAGCAGCCAAAATCCGGGGGTGAACACTGAAGCTTTCTTT
TRBV19	.	TRBD1	TRBJ1-2	CASRTGLNYGYTF	TGTGCCAGTAGGACAGGGCTCAACTATGGCTACACCTTC
TRBV2	once	TRBD2	TRBJ2-2	CASGTGTSGSHGELFF	TGTGCCAGCGGGACTGGGACTAGCGGGAGTCACGGGGAGCTGTTTTTT
TRBV4-1	.	TRBD1	TRBJ2-1	CASSRGTENSYNEQFF	TGCGCCAGCAGCCGGGGGACAGAAAATTCCTACAATGAGCAGTTCTTC
TRBV7-8	.	TRBD1	TRBJ2-4	CASSSSDRAPKNIQYF	TGTGCCAGCAGCTCGTCTGACAGGGCACCCAAAAACATTCAGTACTTC
TRBV6-5	once	.	TRBJ2-1	CASSSEGGEQFF	TGTGCCAGCAGTTCCGAGGGAGGTGAGCAGTTCTTC
TRBV10-2	.	TRBD1	TRBJ2-7	CATPPAAGTGTGVQYF	TGCGCCACCCCACCTGCCGCCGGGACAGGGACCGGGGTGCAGTACTTC